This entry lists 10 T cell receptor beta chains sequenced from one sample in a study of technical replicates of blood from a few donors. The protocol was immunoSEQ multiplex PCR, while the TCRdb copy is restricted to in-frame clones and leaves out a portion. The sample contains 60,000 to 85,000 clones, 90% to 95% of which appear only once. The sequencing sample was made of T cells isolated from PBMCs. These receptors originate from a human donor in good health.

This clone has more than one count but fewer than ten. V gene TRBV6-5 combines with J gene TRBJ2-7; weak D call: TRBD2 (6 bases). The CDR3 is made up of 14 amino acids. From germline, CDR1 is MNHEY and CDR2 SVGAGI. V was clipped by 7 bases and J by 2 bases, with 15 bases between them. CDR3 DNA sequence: TGTGCCAGCATGGGCGGGAAGAACACCTACGAGCAGTACTTC. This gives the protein CASMGGKNTYEQYF.

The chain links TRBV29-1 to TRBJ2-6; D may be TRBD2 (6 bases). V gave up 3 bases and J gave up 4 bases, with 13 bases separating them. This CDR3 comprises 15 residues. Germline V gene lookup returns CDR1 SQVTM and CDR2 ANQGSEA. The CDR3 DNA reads TGCAGCGTTGAGGTCGGGAGAGCCGGGGCCAACGTCCTGACTTTC. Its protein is CSVEVGRAGANVLTF.

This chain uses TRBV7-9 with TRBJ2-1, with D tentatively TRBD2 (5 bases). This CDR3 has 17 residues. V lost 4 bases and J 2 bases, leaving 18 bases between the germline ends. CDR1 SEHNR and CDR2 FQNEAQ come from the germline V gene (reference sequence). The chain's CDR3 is CASSSRWIAQPYNEQFF. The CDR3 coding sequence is TGTGCCAGCAGCTCCAGGTGGATAGCGCAACCCTACAATGAGCAGTTCTTC.

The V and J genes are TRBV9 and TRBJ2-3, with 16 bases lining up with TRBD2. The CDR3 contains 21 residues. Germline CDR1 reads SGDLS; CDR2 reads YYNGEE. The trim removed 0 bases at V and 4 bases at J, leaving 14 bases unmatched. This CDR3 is CASSVAGTSGRALLSPDTQYF. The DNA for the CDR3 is TGTGCCAGCAGCGTAGCGGGGACTAGCGGGAGGGCCCTATTGTCTCCAGATACGCAGTATTTT.

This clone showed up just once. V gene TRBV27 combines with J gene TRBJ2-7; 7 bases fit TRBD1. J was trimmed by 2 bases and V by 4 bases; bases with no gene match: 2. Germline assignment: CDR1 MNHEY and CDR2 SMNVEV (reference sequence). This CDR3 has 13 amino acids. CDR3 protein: CASSSDRAYEQYF. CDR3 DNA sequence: TGTGCCAGCAGTTCCGACAGGGCCTACGAGCAGTACTTC.

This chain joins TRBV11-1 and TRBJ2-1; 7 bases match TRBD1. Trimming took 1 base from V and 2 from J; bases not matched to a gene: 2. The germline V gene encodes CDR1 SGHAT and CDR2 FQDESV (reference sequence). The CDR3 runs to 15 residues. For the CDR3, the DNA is TGTGCCAGCAGCTTAGAGGGGGCTACCTACAATGAGCAGTTCTTC. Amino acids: CASSLEGATYNEQFF. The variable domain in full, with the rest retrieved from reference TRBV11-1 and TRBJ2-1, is EAEVAQSPRYKITEKSQAVAFWCDPISGHATLYWYRQILGQGPELLVQFQDESVVDDSQLPKDRFSAERLKGVDSTLKIQPAELGDSAMYLCASSLEGATYNEQFFGPGTRLTVL.

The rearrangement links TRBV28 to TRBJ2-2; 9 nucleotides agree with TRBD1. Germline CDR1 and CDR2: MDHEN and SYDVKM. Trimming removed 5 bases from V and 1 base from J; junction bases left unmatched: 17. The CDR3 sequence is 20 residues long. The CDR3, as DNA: TGTGCCAGCAGTAAATCGGGGACAGGGAGGAAGGGGAGGAACACCGGGGAGCTGTTTTTT. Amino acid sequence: CASSKSGTGRKGRNTGELFF. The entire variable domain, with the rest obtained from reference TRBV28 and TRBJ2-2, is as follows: DVKVTQSSRYLVKRTGEKVFLECVQDMDHENMFWYRQDPGLGLRLIYFSYDVKMKEKGDIPEGYSVSREKKERFSLILESASTNQTSMYLCASSKSGTGRKGRNTGELFFGEGSRLTVL.

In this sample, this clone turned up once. This CDR3 is CASRYTSGMSYEQYF. The DNA for the CDR3 is TGTGCCAGCAGGTATACTAGCGGGATGTCCTACGAGCAGTACTTC. The rearrangement uses TRBV5-4 and TRBJ2-7; 10 bases are a match to TRBD2. CDR1 and CDR2 from the germline V gene are SGHNT and YYREEE (reference sequence). The CDR3 consists of 15 residues. After removal of 5 bases from V and 1 base from J, the junction contained 6 bases not matched to a gene.

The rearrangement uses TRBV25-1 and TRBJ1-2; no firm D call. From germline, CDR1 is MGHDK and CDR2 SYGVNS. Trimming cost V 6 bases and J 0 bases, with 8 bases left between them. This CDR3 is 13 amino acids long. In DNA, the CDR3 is TGTGCCAGCAGCCTGGCTTCTAACTATGGCTACACCTTC. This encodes CASSLASNYGYTF.

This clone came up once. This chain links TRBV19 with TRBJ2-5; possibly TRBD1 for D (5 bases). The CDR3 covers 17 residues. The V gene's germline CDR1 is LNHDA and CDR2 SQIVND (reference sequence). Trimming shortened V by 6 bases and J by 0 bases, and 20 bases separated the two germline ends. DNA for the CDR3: TGTGCCAGTAGCAGGATTCTACAGGTTAAGTACCAAGAGACCCAGTACTTC. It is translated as CASSRILQVKYQETQYF.